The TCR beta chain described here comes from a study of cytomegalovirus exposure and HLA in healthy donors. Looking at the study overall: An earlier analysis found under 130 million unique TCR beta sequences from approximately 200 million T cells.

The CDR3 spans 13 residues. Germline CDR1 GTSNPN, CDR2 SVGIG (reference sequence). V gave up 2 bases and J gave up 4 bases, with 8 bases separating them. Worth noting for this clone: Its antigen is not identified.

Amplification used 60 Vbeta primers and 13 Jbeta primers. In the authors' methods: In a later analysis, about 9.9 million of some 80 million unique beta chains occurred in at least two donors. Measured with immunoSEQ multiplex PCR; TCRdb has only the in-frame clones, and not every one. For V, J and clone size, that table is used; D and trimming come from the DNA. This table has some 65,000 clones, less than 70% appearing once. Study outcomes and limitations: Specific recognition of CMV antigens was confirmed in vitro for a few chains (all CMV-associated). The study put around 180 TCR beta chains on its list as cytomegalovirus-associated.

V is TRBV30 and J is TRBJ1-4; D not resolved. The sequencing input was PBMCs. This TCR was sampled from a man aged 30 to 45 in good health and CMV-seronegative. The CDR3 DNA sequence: TGTGCCTGGAGTCTCTCGAGTAATGAAAAACTGTTTTTT. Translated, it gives CAWSLSSNEKLFF. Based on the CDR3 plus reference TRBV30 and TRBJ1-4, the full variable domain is SQTIHQWPATLVQPVGSPLSLECTVEGTSNPNLYWYRQAAGRGLQLLFYSVGIGQISSEVPQNLSASRPQDRQFILSSKKLLLSDSGFYLCAWSLSSNEKLFFGSGTQLSVL.